This T cell receptor (beta chain) was recovered during a study of cytomegalovirus exposure and HLA in healthy donors. Vbeta (60) and Jbeta (13) primers were used in the PCR. TCRdb's table, derived via immunoSEQ multiplex PCR, lists solely in-frame clones and lacks some. Among nearly 110,000 clones listed, roughly 80% were seen once. Per the germline V gene, CDR1 is KGHSH and CDR2 is LQKENI. The CDR3 is made up of 15 amino acids. Trimming took 0 bases from V and 1 from J, leaving 9 bases between them. All donors participated as healthy donors of bone marrow. Study results and limitations: Later examination showed HLA-associated TCR beta chains had greater clonal expansion than equally common others. Reported findings show TCR beta sequences accurately forecast HLA-A and HLA-B alleles in most subjects. TCR beta chains numbering under 200 were designated cytomegalovirus-associated.

Remarks on this clone: Its target is unknown.

The origin of this receptor is a man aged 45-65 years in good health and CMV-seronegative. This chain links TRBV18 with TRBJ1-1; D is ambiguous. What was sequenced was PBMCs. This CDR3 reads CASSPPGTANTEAFF. CDR3 nucleotide sequence: TGTGCCAGCTCACCACCGGGTACAGCGAACACTGAAGCTTTCTTT.